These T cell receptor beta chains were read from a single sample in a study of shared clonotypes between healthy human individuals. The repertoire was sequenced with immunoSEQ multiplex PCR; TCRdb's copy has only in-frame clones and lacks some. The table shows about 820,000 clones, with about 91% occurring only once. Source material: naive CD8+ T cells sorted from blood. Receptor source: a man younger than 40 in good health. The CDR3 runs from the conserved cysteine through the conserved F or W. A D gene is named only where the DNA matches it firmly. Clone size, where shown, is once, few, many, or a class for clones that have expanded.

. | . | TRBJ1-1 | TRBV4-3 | TGCGCCAGCAGCCAAATCCCAGGGACGAACACTGAAGCTTTCTTT | CASSQIPGTNTEAFF
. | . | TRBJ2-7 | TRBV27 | TGTGCCAGCAGTCCAGGACGGGGTGCCTCCTACGAGCAGTACTTC | CASSPGRGASYEQYF
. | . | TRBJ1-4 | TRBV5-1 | TGCGCCAGCCGGGGCCGGGATGCAACTAATGAAAAACTGTTTTTT | CASRGRDATNEKLFF
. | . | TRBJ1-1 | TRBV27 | TGTGCCAGCAGTCCTACAGGGTTTCGGACTGAAGCTTTCTTT | CASSPTGFRTEAFF
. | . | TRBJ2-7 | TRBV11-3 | TGTGCCAGCATCCATAGAAGGGGACCCAGATACGAGCAGTACTTC | CASIHRRGPRYEQYF
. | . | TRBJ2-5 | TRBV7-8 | TGTGCCAGCAGCTTAGACTGGGGCGAAGAGACCCAGTACTTC | CASSLDWGEETQYF
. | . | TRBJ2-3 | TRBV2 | TGTGCCAGCAGTGAAGCCACCACAGATACGCAGTATTTT | CASSEATTDTQYF
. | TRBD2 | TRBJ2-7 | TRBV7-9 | TGTGCCAGCAGCACTCCGACTAGCGGGAGCTTGGGCGAGCAGTACTTC | CASSTPTSGSLGEQYF
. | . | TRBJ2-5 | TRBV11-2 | TGTGCCAGCAGCTTAGAGGGTAGCTCTTGGGAGACCCAGTACTTC | CASSLEGSSWETQYF
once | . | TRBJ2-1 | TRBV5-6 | TGTGCCAGCAGCGGGCTAGAGGGTGAGCAGTTCTTC | CASSGLEGEQFF
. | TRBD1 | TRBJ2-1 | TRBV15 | TGTGCCACCAGCAAGGACAGGGTCTACAATGAGCAGTTCTTC | CATSKDRVYNEQFF
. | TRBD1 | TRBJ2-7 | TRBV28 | TGTGCCAGCAGTTCTGTCCTGAACGAGGGACAGATTTACGAGCAGTACTTC | CASSSVLNEGQIYEQYF
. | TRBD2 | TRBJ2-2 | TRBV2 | TGTGCCAGCAGGAAACTAGCGGGAGGGCAAAAAGTCGGGGAGCTGTTTTTT | CASRKLAGGQKVGELFF
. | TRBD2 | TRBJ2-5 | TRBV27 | TGTGCCAGCAAGGCGGGAGTCTCGGAGACCCAGTACTTC | CASKAGVSETQYF
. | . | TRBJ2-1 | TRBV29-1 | TGCAGCGTTGAGGACAATGAGCAGTTCTTC | CSVEDNEQFF